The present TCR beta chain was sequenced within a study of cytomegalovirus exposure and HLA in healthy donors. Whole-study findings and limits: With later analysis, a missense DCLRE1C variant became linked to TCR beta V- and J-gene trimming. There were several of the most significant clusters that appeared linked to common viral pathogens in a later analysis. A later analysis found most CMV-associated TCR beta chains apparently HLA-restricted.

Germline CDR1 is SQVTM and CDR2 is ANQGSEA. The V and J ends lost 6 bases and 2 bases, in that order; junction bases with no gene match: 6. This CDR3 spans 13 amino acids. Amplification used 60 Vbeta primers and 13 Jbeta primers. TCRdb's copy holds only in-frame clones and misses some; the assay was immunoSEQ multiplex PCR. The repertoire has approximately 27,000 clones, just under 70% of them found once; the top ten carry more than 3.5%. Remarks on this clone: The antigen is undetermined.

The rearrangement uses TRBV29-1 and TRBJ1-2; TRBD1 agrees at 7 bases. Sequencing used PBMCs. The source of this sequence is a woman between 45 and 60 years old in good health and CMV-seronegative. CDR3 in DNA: TGCAGCGTCCACAGACAGGGAAACTATGGCTACACCTTC. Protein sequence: CSVHRQGNYGYTF.